What follows are 16 T cell receptor beta chains derived from one specimen sequenced in a study of blood T cell repertoires in COVID-19. Only in-frame clones appear in the TCRdb table, and some are missing; sequencing was by immunoSEQ multiplex PCR. The sample carries 210,000 or so clones, roughly 88% recorded once. The sequenced sample was PBMCs or T cells enriched from blood (not recorded which). Receptors were obtained from a woman aged 25-40 years who had been exposed to COVID-19.

In DNA, the CDR3 is TGTGCCACCAGCAGAGAGAGGGGGCGCTCCTACAATGAGCAGTTCTTC. Translated: CATSRERGRSYNEQFF. The chain recombines TRBV15 with TRBJ2-1; 7 bases line up with TRBD1. The V segment lost 0 bases and the J segment 0 bases; nucleotides outside the gene matches: 2. CDR1 is LNHNV and CDR2 is YYDKDF in the germline V gene (reference sequence). The CDR3 has 16 amino acids.

The chain recombines TRBV5-1 with TRBJ1-1; a possible D gene is TRBD1 (6 bases). CDR1 and CDR2 from the germline V gene are SGHRS and YFSETQ. The V end lost 0 bases, the J end lost 3 bases, and 6 bases lay between the germline ends. This CDR3 spans 13 amino acids. The DNA of the CDR3 is TGCGCCAGCAGCTTGGCAGGGGACACTGAAGCTTTCTTT. Amino acids: CASSLAGDTEAFF.

DNA of the CDR3: TGTGCCAGCAGTGAAGCGCCGGGTAGCGCAGATACGCAGTATTTT. Residues: CASSEAPGSADTQYF. The J gene is TRBJ2-3, the V gene TRBV6-1; D may be TRBD2 (5 bases). The length of the CDR3 is 15 residues. Between the trimmed V and J ends, which lost 0 bases and 4 bases, there was a span of 11 bases. CDR1 is MNHNS, CDR2 SASEGT, per germline.

This chain links TRBV9 with TRBJ1-1; 7 nucleotides align to TRBD1. Trimming removed 0 bases from V and 2 bases from J; junction bases left unmatched: 7. The CDR3 covers 16 residues. The germline CDR1 and CDR2 sequences are SGDLS and YYNGEE. As DNA, the CDR3 is TGTGCCAGCAGCGTAGTCACAGGGGCGGTTAACACTGAAGCTTTCTTT. Translation: CASSVVTGAVNTEAFF.

J is TRBJ2-7 and V is TRBV5-1; 7 nucleotides match TRBD2. CDR1 is SGHRS and CDR2 is YFSETQ in the germline V gene. V gave up 1 base and J gave up 0 bases; unmatched junction bases: 1. This CDR3 contains 14 residues. The CDR3 spells CASSLSGNSYEQYF. In DNA, the CDR3 is TGCGCCAGCAGCTTGAGCGGGAACTCCTACGAGCAGTACTTC. The entire variable domain, with the rest obtained from reference TRBV5-1 and TRBJ2-7, is as follows: KAGVTQTPRYLIKTRGQQVTLSCSPISGHRSVSWYQQTPGQGLQFLFEYFSETQRNKGNFPGRFSGRQFSNSRSEMNVSTLELGDSALYLCASSLSGNSYEQYFGPGTRLTVT.

This sequence joins TRBV7-3 and TRBJ2-3, with TRBD2 matching over 8 bases. CDR3 length equals 18 residues. V was clipped by 3 bases and J by 3 bases; unmatched bases: 14. The germline gives CDR1 SGHTA, CDR2 FQGTGA. The CDR3 loop is CASSFGGALGRLTDTQYF. Written as DNA, the CDR3 is TGTGCCAGCAGCTTCGGGGGGGCGCTAGGGCGGCTGACAGATACGCAGTATTTT.

V gene TRBV7-9 combines with J gene TRBJ2-1; weak D call: TRBD2 (5 bases). The V gene lost 1 base and the J gene lost 7 bases, with 14 bases spanning the gap. Per the germline V gene, CDR1 is SEHNR and CDR2 is FQNEAQ (reference sequence). The CDR3 is made up of 15 amino acids. CDR3 amino acids: CASSLVVRRVNEQFF. The CDR3 DNA is TGTGCCAGCAGCTTAGTAGTTCGGCGGGTGAATGAGCAGTTCTTC.

The chain employs TRBV30 and TRBJ2-7; TRBD1 matches 8 bases. Germline CDR1 is GTSNPN and CDR2 is SVGIG (reference sequence). J gave up 1 base and V 6 bases, and 5 bases lay outside the gene matches. This CDR3 is built from 13 residues. CDR3 residues: CACQGASSYEQYF. CDR3 in DNA: TGTGCCTGTCAGGGGGCGTCATCCTACGAGCAGTACTTC.

The V call is TRBV29-1, the J call TRBJ1-2; TRBD1 is a possible D gene (5 bases). The CDR3 loop spans 11 amino acids. Trimming took 3 bases from V and 4 from J, leaving 6 bases between them. The V gene's germline CDR1 is SQVTM and CDR2 ANQGSEA. The CDR3 here is CSVDDSYGYTF. CDR3 sequence (DNA): TGCAGCGTTGACGACAGCTATGGCTACACCTTC.

The rearrangement uses TRBV7-6 and TRBJ1-6; TRBD1 agrees at 11 bases. The V gene end was trimmed by 5 bases and the J gene end by 7 bases; junction bases not matched to a gene: 4. CDR1 SGHVS and CDR2 FNYEAQ come from the germline V gene. The CDR3 spans 15 residues. As DNA, the CDR3 is TGTGCCAGCAGCGCTGGACAGGGGGCAAATTCACCCCTCCACTTT. Translated: CASSAGQGANSPLHF.

This chain uses TRBV27 with TRBJ1-5; maybe TRBD1 (6 bases). V gave up 1 base and J gave up 5 bases, with 12 bases separating them. This CDR3 is 15 amino acids long. Per germline, CDR1 MNHEY and CDR2 SMNVEV (reference sequence). CDR3 in DNA: TGTGCCAGCAGTTTATTGGCAGGGGTGGATCAGCCCCAGCATTTT. Protein: CASSLLAGVDQPQHF.

The chain carries TRBV9 and TRBJ2-1; 7 positions agree with TRBD1. In germline, CDR1 is SGDLS, CDR2 YYNGEE. Trimming took 0 bases from V and 9 from J; bases not matched to a gene: 9. CDR3 length: 15 amino acids. CDR3 loop: CASSVDPGGFGEQFF. Here the CDR3 DNA reads TGTGCCAGCAGCGTAGATCCAGGGGGTTTTGGTGAGCAGTTCTTC.

The chain is built from TRBV3-1 (or the pseudogene TRBV3-2) and TRBJ1-2; D not resolved. In germline, CDR1 is LGHDT, CDR2 YNNKEL (reference sequence). The CDR3 is made up of 16 amino acids. V lost 2 bases and J lost 1, with 14 bases in between. The chain's CDR3 is CASSQHSIYFNYGYTF. CDR3 nucleotides: TGTGCCAGCAGCCAACATTCCATATACTTTAACTATGGCTACACCTTC.

CDR3 in DNA: TGTGCCAGCAGCTTGGACGGAGGATATGGCTACACCTTC. It yields the protein CASSLDGGYGYTF. The rearrangement joins TRBV7-9 to TRBJ1-2; D is ambiguous. Germline CDR1 and CDR2: SEHNR and FQNEAQ (reference sequence). Trimming took off 3 bases at V and 5 bases at J, with 10 bases between the two ends. There are 13 residues in the CDR3.

The genes are TRBV18 and TRBJ2-3, with D uncertain. In germline, CDR1 is KGHSH, CDR2 LQKENI. The CDR3 spans 13 residues. V gave up 6 bases and J gave up 2 bases, with 9 bases separating them. CDR3 sequence reads: CASSLDPTDTQYF. As DNA, the CDR3 is TGTGCCAGCTCCCTAGACCCCACAGATACGCAGTATTTT.

The V and J genes are TRBV7-3 and TRBJ1-3; D is uncertain. The CDR3 length is 13 residues. V was pared by 5 bases and J by 8 bases, with 13 bases between. Germline assignment: CDR1 SGHTA and CDR2 FQGTGA. The CDR3 reads CASSGVDSDTIYF. In nucleotides, the CDR3 is TGTGCCAGCAGCGGGGTCGATAGCGACACCATATATTTT.